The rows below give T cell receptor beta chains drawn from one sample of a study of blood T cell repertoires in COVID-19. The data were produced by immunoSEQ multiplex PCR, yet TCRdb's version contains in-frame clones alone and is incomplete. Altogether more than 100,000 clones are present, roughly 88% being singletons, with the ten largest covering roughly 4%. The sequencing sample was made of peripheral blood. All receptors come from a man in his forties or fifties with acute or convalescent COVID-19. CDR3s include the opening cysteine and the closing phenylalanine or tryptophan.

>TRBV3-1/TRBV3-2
CASSRVGGAWETQYF
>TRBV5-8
CASSLDQALFMNTEAFF
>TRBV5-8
CASGIWTGLSTEAFF
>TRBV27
CASRSRGDFATNEKLFF
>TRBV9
CASSPTTSGGADTQYF
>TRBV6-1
CASSDIVGQGSQPQHF
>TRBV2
CASSEARDRGLGYTF
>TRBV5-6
CASSLPRDYGYTF
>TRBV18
CASSSMNTEAFF
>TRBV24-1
CATSEGGYETQYF
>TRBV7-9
CASSYPGDNSPLHF
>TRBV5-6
CASSFLSQPQHF
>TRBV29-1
CSVDRVDDEQFF
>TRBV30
CAWAWAGSTEAFF
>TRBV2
CASSEARSGELFF
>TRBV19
CASRMDSLSGANVLTF
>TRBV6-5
CASSYAGGDYTF
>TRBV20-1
CSAVQGKEQYF
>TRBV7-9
CASSPGQPGQPQHF
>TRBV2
CAAQLAQNTDTQYF
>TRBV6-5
CASSWTGNYGYTF
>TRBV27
CASSSPRSGGYEQYF
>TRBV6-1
CASSETGLSITDTQYF
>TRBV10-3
CAISESWGGDTQYF
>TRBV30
CAWSVNPGGASISTDTQYF
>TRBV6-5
CASSPRDREAFF
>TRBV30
CAWSGLAVMTGELFF
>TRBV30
CAWSGGETGGPDTQYF
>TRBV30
CAWSFFTGGFHRSYEQYF
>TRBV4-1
CASSQIEAGVETQYF
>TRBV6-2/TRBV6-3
CASSYWQGRDQPQHF